This T cell receptor beta chain was recovered during a study of identical twins. The V gene's germline CDR1 is SEHNR and CDR2 FQNEAQ (reference sequence). This CDR3 has 14 amino acids. V was cut by 4 bases and J by 8 bases, with 15 bases left in between. This clonotype was seen more than once but under ten times. TCRdb itself ran the 5' RACE reads through MiXCR, one entry per CDR3 protein. The profile covers around 570,000 distinct CDR3 sequences, with more than 9% appearing a single time and roughly 3% taken by the ten largest. This sample was also put to use in a study of yellow fever vaccine responses in identical twins.

The chain has TRBV7-9 and TRBJ2-1; a weak D match, TRBD1 (5 bases). The receptor comes from a woman between 18 and 30 years old in good health. Sequencing was done on a sample of PBMCs. CDR3 amino acids: CASSSPRGLDEQFF. In nucleotides, the CDR3 is TGTGCCAGCAGCTCCCCTAGGGGATTAGATGAGCAGTTCTTC.